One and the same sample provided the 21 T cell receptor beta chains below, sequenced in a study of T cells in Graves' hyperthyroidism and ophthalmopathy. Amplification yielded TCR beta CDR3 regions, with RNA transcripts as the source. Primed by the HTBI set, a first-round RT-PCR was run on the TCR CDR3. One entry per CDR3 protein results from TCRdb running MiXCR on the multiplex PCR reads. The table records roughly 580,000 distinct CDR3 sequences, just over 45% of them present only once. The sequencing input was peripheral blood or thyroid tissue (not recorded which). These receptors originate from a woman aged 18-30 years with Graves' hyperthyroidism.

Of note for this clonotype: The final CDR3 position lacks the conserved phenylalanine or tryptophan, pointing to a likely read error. The CDR3 sequence: CASSLLGPGNTEAFL. CDR3 coding DNA: TGTGCCAGCAGCCTTCTTGGCCCGGGGAACACTGAAGCTTTCCTT. The rearrangement links TRBV7-3 to TRBJ1-1; D call uncertain. The germline V gene has CDR1 SGHTA and CDR2 FQGTGA. This CDR3 spans 15 amino acids. Trimming took 5 bases from V and 1 from J, leaving 14 bases between them.

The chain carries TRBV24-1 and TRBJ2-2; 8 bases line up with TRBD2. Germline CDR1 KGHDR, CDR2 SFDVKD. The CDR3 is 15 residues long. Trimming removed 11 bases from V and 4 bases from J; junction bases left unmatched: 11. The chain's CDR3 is CASRKREYVTGELFF. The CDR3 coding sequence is TGTGCCAGCAGGAAGCGGGAGTACGTCACCGGGGAGCTGTTTTTT.

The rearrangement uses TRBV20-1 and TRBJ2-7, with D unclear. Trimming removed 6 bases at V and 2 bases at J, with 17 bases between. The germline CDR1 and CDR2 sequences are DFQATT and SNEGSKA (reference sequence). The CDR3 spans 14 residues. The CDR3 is CSASTKGPPYEQYF. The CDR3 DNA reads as TGCAGTGCCAGCACTAAGGGCCCACCCTACGAGCAGTACTTC.

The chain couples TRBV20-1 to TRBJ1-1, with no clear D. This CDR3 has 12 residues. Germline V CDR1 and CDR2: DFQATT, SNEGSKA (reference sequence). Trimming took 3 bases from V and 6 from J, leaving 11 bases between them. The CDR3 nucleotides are TGCAGTGCTAGTTTCCTGGACCCTGAAGCTTTCTTT. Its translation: CSASFLDPEAFF.

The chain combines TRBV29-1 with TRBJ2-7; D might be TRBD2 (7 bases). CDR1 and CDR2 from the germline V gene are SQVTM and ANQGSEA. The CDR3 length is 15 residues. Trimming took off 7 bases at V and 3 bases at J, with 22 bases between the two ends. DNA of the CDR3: TGCAGCGCGGTGGGGGGGCTAAGGGGATTCTACGAGCAGTACTTC. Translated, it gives CSAVGGLRGFYEQYF.

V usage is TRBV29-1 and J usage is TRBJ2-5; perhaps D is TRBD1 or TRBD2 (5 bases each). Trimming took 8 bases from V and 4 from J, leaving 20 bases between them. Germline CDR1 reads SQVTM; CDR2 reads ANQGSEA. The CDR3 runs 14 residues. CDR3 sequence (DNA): TGCAGCTCATCAGCCGGGGCGCGAGGAGAGACCCAGTACTTC. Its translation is CSSSAGARGETQYF.

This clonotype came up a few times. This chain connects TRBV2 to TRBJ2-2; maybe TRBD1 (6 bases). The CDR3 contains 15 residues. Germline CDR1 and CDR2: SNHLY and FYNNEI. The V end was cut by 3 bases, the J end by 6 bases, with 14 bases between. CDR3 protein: CASSEISRGSGELFF. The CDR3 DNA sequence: TGTGCCAGCAGTGAGATCAGCAGGGGCTCCGGGGAGCTGTTTTTT.

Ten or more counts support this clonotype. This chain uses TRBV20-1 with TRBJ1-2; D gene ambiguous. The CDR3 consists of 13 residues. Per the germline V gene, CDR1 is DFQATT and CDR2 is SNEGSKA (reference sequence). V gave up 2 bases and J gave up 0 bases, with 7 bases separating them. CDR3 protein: CSARRKANYGYTF. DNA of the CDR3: TGCAGTGCTAGAAGGAAGGCTAACTATGGCTACACCTTC.

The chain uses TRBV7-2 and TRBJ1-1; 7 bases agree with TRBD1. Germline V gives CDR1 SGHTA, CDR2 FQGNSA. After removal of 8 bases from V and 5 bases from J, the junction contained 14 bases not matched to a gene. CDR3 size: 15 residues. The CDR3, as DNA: TGTGCCAGCTCCTCGGCCAGGGGGATGAGGACTGAAGCTTTCTTT. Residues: CASSSARGMRTEAFF.

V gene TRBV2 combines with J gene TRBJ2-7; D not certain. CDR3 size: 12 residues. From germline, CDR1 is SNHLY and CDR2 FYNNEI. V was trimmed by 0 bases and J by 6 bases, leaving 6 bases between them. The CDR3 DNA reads TGTGCCAGCAGTGAAGCGGCAACCGAGCAGTACTTC. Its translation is CASSEAATEQYF.

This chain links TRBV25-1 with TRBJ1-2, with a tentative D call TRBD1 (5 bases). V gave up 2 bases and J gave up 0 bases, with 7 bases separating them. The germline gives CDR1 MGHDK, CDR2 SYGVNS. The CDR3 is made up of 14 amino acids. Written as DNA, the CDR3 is TGTGCCAGCAGTGAAGTGGGGCCTAACTATGGCTACACCTTC. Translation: CASSEVGPNYGYTF.

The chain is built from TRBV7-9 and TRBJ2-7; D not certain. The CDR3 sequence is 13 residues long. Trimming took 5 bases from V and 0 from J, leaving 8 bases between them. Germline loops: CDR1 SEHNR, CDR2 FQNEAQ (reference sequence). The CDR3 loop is CASSIGLSYEQYF. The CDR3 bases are TGTGCCAGCAGCATAGGGCTCTCCTACGAGCAGTACTTC. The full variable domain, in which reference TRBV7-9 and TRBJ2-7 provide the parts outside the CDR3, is DTGVSQNPRHKITKRGQNVTFRCDPISEHNRLYWYRQTLGQGPEFLTYFQNEAQLEKSRLLSDRFSAERPKGSFSTLEIQRTEQGDSAMYLCASSIGLSYEQYFGPGTRLTVT.

The CDR3 loop reads CSVMPGQGRNTIYF. The CDR3 nucleotides read TGCAGCGTCATGCCCGGACAGGGAAGAAACACCATATATTTT. This rearrangement joins TRBV29-1 to TRBJ1-3, with 8 bases matching TRBD1. CDR1 is SQVTM and CDR2 is ANQGSEA in the germline V gene. The CDR3 has 14 amino acids. The trim removed 6 bases at V and 5 bases at J, leaving 9 bases unmatched. The entire variable domain, with the rest obtained from reference TRBV29-1 and TRBJ1-3, is as follows: SAVISQKPSRDICQRGTSLTIQCQVDSQVTMMFWYRQQPGQSLTLIATANQGSEATYESGFVIDKFPISRPNLTFSTLTVSNMSPEDSSIYLCSVMPGQGRNTIYFGEGSWLTVV.

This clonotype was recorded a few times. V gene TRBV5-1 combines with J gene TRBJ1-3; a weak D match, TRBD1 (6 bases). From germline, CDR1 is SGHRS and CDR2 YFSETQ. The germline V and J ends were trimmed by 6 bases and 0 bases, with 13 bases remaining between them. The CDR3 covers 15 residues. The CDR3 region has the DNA TGCGCCAGCACCCGGGACATGAGCTCTGGAAACACCATATATTTT. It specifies CASTRDMSSGNTIYF.

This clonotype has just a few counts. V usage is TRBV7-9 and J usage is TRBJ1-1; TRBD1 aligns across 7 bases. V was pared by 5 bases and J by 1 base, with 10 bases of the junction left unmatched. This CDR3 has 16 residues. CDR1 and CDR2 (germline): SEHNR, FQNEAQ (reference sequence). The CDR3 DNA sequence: TGTGCCAGCAGCCTCTGGACAGGACCCAGGAACACTGAAGCTTTCTTT. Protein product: CASSLWTGPRNTEAFF. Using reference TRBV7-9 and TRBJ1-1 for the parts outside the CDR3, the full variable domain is DTGVSQNPRHKITKRGQNVTFRCDPISEHNRLYWYRQTLGQGPEFLTYFQNEAQLEKSRLLSDRFSAERPKGSFSTLEIQRTEQGDSAMYLCASSLWTGPRNTEAFFGQGTRLTVV.

CDR3 amino acids: CSAWGLNTEAFF. The CDR3 DNA is TGCAGTGCCTGGGGATTGAACACTGAAGCTTTCTTT. The chain uses TRBV20-1 and TRBJ1-1; D unresolved. The CDR3 runs 12 residues. The germline CDR1 and CDR2 sequences are DFQATT and SNEGSKA (reference sequence). Deletions cut 6 bases from V and 0 bases from J, with 8 bases between.

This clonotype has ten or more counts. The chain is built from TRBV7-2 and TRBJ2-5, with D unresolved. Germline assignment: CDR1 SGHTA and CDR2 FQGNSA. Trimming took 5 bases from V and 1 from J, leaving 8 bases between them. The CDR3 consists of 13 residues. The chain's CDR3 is CASSPNSQETQYF. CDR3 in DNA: TGTGCCAGCAGCCCAAACTCCCAAGAGACCCAGTACTTC.

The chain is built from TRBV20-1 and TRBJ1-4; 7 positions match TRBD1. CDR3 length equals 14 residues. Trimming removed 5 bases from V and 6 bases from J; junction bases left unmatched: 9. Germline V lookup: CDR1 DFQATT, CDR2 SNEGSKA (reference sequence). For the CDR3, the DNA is TGCAGTGCTCTGCCCGGACAGGCCTATGAAAAACTGTTTTTT. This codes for CSALPGQAYEKLFF.

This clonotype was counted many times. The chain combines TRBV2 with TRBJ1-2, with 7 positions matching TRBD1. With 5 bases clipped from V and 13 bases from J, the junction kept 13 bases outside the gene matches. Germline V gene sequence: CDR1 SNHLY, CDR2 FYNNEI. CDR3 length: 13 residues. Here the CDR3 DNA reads TGTGCCAGCAGTCTTGACAGGGTGTATGGTTGCACCTTC. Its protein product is CASSLDRVYGCTF.

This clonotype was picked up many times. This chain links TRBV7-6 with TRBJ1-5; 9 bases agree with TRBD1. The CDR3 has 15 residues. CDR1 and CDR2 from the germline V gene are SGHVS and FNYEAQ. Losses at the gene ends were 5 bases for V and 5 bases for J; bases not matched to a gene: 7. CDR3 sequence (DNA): TGTGCCAGCAGCCCGGGACAGGGAATAGATCAGCCCCAGCATTTT. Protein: CASSPGQGIDQPQHF.

This CDR3 is CASSSGRVNEQYF. The CDR3 bases are TGTGCCAGCAGCTCTGGGAGGGTAAACGAGCAGTACTTC. V is TRBV7-6 and J is TRBJ2-7, with 7 positions matching TRBD2. After removal of 4 bases from V and 5 bases from J, the junction contained 5 bases not matched to a gene. This CDR3 spans 13 amino acids. Germline V lookup: CDR1 SGHVS, CDR2 FNYEAQ.